This record concerns one T cell receptor beta chain sequence. This clonotype was found a few times. This receptor's antigen is unknown. One base away there is no much larger clone; base qualities are not given. The data were taken from a study of response to subunit inactivated influenza vaccine (dated by TCRdb to 2017 to 2018). Concerning the study at large: Deep quantitative T cell receptor repertoire profiling was used in the study to track responses to a trivalent subunit inactivated influenza vaccine.

What the research found in general, with its limitations: According to the authors, only a limited number of new T cells may be recruited by each seasonal influenza vaccination.

Its CDR3 holds 17 amino acids, cysteine through phenylalanine. Of all the DNA, just the CDR3 is kept, 51 bases in frame from base 1. V and J are truncated by 1 base and 2 bases respectively, leaving an intervening sequence of 17 bases. Library generation was performed with RT-PCR. The sample was run on an Illumina HiSeq 2500. TCRdb reworked the public reads: Q25 trimming with fastp, MiXCR clone assembly, productive beta chains retained. CDR3 protein duplicates are merged, each entry listing the most common genes and DNA. Within this sample are some 800,000 distinct CDR3 sequences, with around 21% of them counted one time only. Of the sample, approximately 10% is held by the ten largest clones.

Recombination connected TRBV12-3 or TRBV12-4 to TRBJ1-2, with no confidently assigned D gene. The origin of this receptor is a man aged 50 or older who received an inactivated influenza vaccine. Donor details come from another sample of the same person, matched by shared clones. The source material was PBMCs from blood, sampled roughly 5 days after vaccination. The sequenced DNA: TGTGCCAGCAGTTTAGTCCTCCGGCAAGGCAGAAACTATGGCTACACCTTC. Its protein reads: CASSLVLRQGRNYGYTF.